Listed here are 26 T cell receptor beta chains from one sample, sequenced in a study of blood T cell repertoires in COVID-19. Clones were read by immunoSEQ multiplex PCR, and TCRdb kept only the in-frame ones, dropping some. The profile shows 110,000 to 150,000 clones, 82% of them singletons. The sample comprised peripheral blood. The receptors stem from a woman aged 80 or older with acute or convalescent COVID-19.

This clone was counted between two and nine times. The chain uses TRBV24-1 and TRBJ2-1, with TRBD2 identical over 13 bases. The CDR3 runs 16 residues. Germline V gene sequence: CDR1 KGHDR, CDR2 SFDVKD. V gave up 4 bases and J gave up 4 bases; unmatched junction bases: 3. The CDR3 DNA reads TGTGCCACCAGTGACGAGACTAGCGGGGGGTACAATGAGCAGTTCTTC. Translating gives CATSDETSGGYNEQFF.

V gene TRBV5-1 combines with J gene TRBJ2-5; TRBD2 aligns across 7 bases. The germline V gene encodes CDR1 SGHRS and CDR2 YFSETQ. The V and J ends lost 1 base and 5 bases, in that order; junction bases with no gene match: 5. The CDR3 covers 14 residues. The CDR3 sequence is CASSLLGGEETQYF. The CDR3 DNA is TGCGCCAGCAGCTTGCTGGGGGGGGAGGAGACCCAGTACTTC.

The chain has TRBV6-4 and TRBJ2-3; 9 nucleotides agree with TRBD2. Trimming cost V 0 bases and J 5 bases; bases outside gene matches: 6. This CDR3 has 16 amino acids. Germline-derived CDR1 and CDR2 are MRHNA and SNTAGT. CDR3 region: CASSDSGRGGIDTQYF. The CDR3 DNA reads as TGTGCCAGCAGTGACTCCGGGCGGGGGGGAATAGATACGCAGTATTTT.

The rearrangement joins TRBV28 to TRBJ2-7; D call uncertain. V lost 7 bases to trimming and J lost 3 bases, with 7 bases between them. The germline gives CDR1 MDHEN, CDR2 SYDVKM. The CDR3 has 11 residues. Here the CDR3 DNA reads TGTGCCAGCACGCGGAACTACGAGCAGTACTTC. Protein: CASTRNYEQYF.

This CDR3 is CAISGLAGSGEQFF. DNA for the CDR3: TGTGCCATCAGTGGACTAGCGGGGTCGGGTGAGCAGTTCTTC. The chain joins TRBV10-3 to TRBJ2-1, with 11 bases lining up with TRBD2. J gave up 9 bases and V 4 bases, and 5 bases lay outside the gene matches. CDR1 is ENHRY, CDR2 SYGVKD, per germline. The CDR3 length is 14 residues.

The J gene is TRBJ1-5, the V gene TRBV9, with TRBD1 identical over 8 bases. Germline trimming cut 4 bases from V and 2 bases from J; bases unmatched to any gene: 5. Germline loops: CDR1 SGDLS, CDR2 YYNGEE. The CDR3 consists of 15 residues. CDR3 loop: CASSSGTGGNQPQHF. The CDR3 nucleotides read TGTGCCAGCAGCTCCGGGACAGGCGGCAATCAGCCCCAGCATTTT. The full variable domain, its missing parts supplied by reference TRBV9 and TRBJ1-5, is DSGVTQTPKHLITATGQRVTLRCSPRSGDLSVYWYQQSLDQGLQFLIQYYNGEERAKGNILERFSAQQFPDLHSELNLSSLELGDSALYFCASSSGTGGNQPQHFGDGTRLSIL.

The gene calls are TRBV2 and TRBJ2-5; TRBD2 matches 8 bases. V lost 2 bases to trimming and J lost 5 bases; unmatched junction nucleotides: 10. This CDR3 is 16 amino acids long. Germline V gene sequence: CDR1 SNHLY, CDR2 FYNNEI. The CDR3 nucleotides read TGTGCCAGCAGTGAACTAGCGGGCGGGCCTTGGGAGACCCAGTACTTC. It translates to CASSELAGGPWETQYF.

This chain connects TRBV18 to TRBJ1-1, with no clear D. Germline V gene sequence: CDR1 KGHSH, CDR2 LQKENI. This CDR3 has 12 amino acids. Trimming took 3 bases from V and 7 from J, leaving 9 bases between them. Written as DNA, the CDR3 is TGTGCCAGCTCACCCGGTTTAGTTGAAGCTTTCTTT. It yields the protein CASSPGLVEAFF.

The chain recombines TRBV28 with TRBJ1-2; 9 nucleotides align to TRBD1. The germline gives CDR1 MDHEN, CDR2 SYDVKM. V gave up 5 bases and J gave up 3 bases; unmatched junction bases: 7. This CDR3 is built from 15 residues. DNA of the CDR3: TGTGCCAGCAGTGTACAGGGGGCTAGGGACTATGGCTACACCTTC. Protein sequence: CASSVQGARDYGYTF.

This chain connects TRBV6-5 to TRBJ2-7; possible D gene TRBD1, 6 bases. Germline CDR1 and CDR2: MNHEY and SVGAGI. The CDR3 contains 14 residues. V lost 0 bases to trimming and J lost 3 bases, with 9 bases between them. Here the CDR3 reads CASSYSLRGYEQYF. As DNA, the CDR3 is TGTGCCAGCAGTTACTCGCTCAGGGGCTACGAGCAGTACTTC.

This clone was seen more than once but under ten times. For the CDR3, the DNA is TGTGCCTACGAACAGGGTAACGAGCAGTACTTC. Amino acids: CAYEQGNEQYF. The rearrangement uses TRBV2 and TRBJ2-7, with TRBD1 as a possible D gene (6 bases). Germline assignment: CDR1 SNHLY and CDR2 FYNNEI. This CDR3 has 11 amino acids. V dropped 11 bases and J dropped 5 bases, with 13 bases sitting between them.

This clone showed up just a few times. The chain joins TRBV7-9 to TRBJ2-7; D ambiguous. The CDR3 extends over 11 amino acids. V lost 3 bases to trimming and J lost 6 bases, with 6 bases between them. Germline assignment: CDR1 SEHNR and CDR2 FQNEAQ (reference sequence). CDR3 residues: CASSFFSEQYF. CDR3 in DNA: TGTGCCAGCAGCTTCTTTAGCGAGCAGTACTTC.

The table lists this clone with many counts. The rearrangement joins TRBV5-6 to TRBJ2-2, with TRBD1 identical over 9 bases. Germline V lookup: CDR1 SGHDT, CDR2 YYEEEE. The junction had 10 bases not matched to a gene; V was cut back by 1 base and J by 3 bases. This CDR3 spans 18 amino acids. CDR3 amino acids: CASSLIPGTGSDTGELFF. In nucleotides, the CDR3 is TGTGCCAGCAGCTTGATCCCCGGGACAGGGTCGGACACCGGGGAGCTGTTTTTT.

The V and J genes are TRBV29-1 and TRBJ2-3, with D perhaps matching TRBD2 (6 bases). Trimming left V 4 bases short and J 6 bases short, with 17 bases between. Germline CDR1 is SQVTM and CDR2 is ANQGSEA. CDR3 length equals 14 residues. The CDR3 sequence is CSVGSAGLSDTQYF. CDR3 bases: TGCAGCGTTGGGTCCGCGGGGCTCTCGGATACGCAGTATTTT.

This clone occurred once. The CDR3 sequence: CASSRPATRADTQYF. In nucleotides, the CDR3 is TGTGCCAGCAGCCGTCCAGCAACGAGGGCAGATACGCAGTATTTT. This rearrangement joins TRBV21-1 to TRBJ2-3; the table's D call TRBD2 went unverified against the DNA. TRBV21-1 is a documented pseudogene. CDR3 size: 15 residues.

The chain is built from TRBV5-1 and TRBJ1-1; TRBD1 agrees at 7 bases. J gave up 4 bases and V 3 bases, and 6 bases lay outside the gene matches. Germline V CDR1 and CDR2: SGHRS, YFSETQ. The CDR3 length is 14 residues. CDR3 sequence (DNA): TGCGCCAGCAGCTCCCCGGCAGGGGGCACTGAAGCTTTCTTT. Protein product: CASSSPAGGTEAFF.

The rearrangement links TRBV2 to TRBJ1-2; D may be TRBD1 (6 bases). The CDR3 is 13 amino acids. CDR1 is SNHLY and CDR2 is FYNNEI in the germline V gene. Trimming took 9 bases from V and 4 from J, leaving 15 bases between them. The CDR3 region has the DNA TGTGCCAGGGAAGGGACATACGGCTATGGCTACACCTTC. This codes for CAREGTYGYGYTF.

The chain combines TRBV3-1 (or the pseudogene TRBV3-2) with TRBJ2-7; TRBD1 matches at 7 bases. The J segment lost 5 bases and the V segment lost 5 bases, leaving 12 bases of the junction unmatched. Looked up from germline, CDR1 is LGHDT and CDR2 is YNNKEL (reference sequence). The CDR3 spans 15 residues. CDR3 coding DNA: TGTGCCAGCAGCTACCCGGGACAGTATCTCCACGAGCAGTACTTC. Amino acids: CASSYPGQYLHEQYF.

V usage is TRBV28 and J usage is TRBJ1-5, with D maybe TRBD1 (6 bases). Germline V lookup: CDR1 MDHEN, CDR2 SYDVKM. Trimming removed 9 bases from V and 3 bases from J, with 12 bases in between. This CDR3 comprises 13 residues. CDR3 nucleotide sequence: TGTGCCAGTAGGACAGTCCTCAATCAGCCCCAGCATTTT. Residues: CASRTVLNQPQHF.

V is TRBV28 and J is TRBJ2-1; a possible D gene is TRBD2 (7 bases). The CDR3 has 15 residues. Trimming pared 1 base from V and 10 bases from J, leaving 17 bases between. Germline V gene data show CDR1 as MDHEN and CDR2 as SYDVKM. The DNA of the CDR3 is TGTGCCAGCAGTTTATTATGGCGGGAGAGGGGGGAGCAGTTCTTC. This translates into CASSLLWRERGEQFF.

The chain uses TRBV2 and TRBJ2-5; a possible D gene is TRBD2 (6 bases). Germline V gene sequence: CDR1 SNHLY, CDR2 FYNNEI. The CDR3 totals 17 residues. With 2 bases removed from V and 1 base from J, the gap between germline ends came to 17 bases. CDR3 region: CASSERGTRRGQETQYF. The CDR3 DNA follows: TGTGCCAGCAGTGAAAGGGGAACTCGGAGGGGCCAAGAGACCCAGTACTTC.

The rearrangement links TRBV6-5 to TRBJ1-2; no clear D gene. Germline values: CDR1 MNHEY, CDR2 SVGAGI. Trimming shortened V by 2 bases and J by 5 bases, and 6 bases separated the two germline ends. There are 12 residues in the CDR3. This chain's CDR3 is CASSYPGYGYTF. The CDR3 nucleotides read TGTGCCAGCAGTTACCCGGGGTATGGCTACACCTTC.

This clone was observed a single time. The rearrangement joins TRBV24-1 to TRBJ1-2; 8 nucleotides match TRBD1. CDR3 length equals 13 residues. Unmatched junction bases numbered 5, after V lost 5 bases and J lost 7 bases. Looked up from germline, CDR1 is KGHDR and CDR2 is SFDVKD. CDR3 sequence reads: CATSARTGLGYTF. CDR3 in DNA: TGTGCCACCAGTGCCCGGACAGGGCTTGGCTACACCTTC.

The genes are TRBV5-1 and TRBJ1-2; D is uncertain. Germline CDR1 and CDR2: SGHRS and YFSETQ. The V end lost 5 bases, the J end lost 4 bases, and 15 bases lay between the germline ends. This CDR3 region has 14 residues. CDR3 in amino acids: CASRSHTKVYGYTF. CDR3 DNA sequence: TGCGCCAGCAGATCACATACCAAAGTCTATGGCTACACCTTC.

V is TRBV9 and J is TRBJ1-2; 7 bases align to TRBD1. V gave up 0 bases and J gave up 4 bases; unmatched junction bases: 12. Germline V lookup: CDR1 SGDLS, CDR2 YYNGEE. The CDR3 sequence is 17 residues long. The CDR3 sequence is CASSVARDRPYIYGYTF. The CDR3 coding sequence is TGTGCCAGCAGCGTAGCTCGGGACAGACCTTATATCTATGGCTACACCTTC.

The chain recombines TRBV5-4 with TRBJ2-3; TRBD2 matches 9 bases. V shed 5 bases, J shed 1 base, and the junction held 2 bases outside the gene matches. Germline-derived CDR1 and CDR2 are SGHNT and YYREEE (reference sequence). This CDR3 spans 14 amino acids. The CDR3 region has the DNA TGTGCCAGCAGTGAGCGGGGGGGCACAGATACGCAGTATTTT. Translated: CASSERGGTDTQYF.